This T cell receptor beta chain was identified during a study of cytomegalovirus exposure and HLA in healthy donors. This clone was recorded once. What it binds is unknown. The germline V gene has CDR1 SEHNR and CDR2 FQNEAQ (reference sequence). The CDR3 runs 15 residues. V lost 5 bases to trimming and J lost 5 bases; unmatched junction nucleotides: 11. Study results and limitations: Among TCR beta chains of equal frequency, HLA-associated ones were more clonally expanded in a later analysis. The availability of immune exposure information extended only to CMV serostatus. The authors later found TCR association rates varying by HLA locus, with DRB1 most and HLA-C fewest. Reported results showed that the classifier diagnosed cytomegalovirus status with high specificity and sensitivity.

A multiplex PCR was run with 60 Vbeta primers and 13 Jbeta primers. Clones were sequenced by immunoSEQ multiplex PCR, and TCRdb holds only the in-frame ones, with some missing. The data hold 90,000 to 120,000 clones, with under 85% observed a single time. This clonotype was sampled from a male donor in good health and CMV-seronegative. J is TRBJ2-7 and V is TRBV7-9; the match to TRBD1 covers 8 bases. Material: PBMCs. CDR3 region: CASSPTSTGDHEQYF. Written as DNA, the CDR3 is TGTGCCAGCAGCCCGACTTCGACAGGGGACCACGAGCAGTACTTC.